Listed here is a single T cell receptor (beta chain). This clonotype was recorded at least ten times. Which antigen it targets is not known. Nothing much larger sits one base from this clone, and base qualities are not available. The library was obtained by PCR. Sequencing instrument: Illumina HiSeq 2500. To normalize quantification of the TCRbeta repertoire, the TCR libraries were built with molecular barcoding that relied on unique molecular identifiers. Using fastp at Q25 and MiXCR, TCRdb reprocessed the public reads and kept productive beta chains. Entries are consolidated by CDR3 protein sequence, retaining the most common genes and DNA. This sample is represented by about 110,000 distinct CDR3 sequences; under 13% of them were singletons. The ten largest clonotypes hold 8% of the sample. This entry is derived from a study of T-cell reconstitution after alpha-beta-depleted transplantation in children (dated by TCRdb to the mid-2010s). For the wider study: T-cell immune reconstitution after TCRalphabeta/CD19-depleted allogeneic hematopoietic cell transplantation in children was quantitatively tracked in the study by means of TCR repertoire profiling.

Deletion took 3 bases off V and 4 bases off J, with a span of 6 bases between the germline ends. The germline V gene encodes CDR1 KGHSH and CDR2 LQKENI. The CDR3 covers 12 residues, taking in both the cysteine and the phenylalanine. CDR3 DNA only is kept here, 36 bases in frame from base 1. Recombination linked TRBV18 to TRBJ2-5, with the D gene uncertain. The sequence was collected from a human donor who donated a stem cell graft to a child with acute lymphoblastic leukemia. Here the sequenced sample was PBMCs from the stem cell graft donor, taken from the stem cell graft. The DNA sequence is TGTGCCAGCTCACCGGTTGGAGAGACCCAGTACTTC. Its protein reads: CASSPVGETQYF.